This T cell receptor beta chain originates from a study of T-cell reconstitution after alpha-beta-depleted transplantation in children. Overall study findings and caveats: T-cell counts and diversity were attributed mostly to newly produced T cells one year after transplant. Surviving recipient T cells and thymic progenitors produced the high day-60 TCRbeta diversity seen in some patients. Alpha-beta T cells present about two months after transplant were reported to originate from several hundred expanded graft clones.

Comment on this clonotype: Antigen: not known.

This sample's TCRbeta library carried unique molecular identifier barcodes. A single record per CDR3 protein comes from TCRdb applying MiXCR to the PCR reads. Of around 800,000 distinct CDR3 sequences detected, about 16% appear once; the ten largest clones hold roughly 5%. The material sequenced was PBMCs, mostly from graft donor cells, taken 360 days after TCRalphabeta/CD19-depleted stem cell transplant. This TCR derives from a male patient between 5 and 17 years old who had a stem cell transplant for acute lymphoblastic leukemia, so the T cells may come from the graft donor.

Here the CDR3 reads CASSTISRGTGTDTQYF. CDR3 nucleotide sequence: TGTGCCAGCTCGACCATCTCTCGAGGGACGGGCACAGATACGCAGTATTTT. V usage is TRBV18 and J usage is TRBJ2-3; tentatively, D is TRBD1 or TRBD2 (5 bases each). Germline V gene lookup returns CDR1 KGHSH and CDR2 LQKENI. Trimming removed 6 bases at V and 1 base at J, with 20 bases between. The CDR3 loop spans 17 amino acids. The full variable domain, rest sourced from reference TRBV18 and TRBJ2-3, is NAGVMQNPRHLVRRRGQEARLRCSPMKGHSHVYWYRQLPEEGLKFMVYLQKENIIDESGMPKERFSAEFPKEGPSILRIQQVVRGDSAAYFCASSTISRGTGTDTQYFGPGTRLTVL.